What follows is one TCR delta chain and its context. Its binding antigen is unknown. Within one base of it there is no much larger clone, and no base qualities were kept. These data come from a study of delta chains in infants with herpesvirus infections (dated 2023 in TCRdb). Describing the broader study: From birth, the study prospectively followed a Ugandan infant birth cohort to characterize gammadelta T cell responses to primary cytomegalovirus (CMV) infection. A public fetal Vdelta1/Vgamma8 gammadelta TCR clonotype was searched for in infants infected with CMV after birth. gammadelta TCRs were sequenced from PBMC of some 19 CMV-infected infants (one congenitally infected) and several CMV-uninfected infants with enough sample available. Infant blood samples were grouped into approximate age categories of 1.5, 4, 8 and 12 months. Previously published Belgian fetal and cord blood gammadelta TCR data were included only for comparison and were not generated in this cohort.

Compared with germline, V lacks 0 bases and J lacks 0 bases; bases without a gene match: 4. Spanning cysteine to phenylalanine, the CDR3 consists of 17 amino acids. The sequence is cut down to CDR3 DNA, 51 bases in frame from base 1. As encoded in the germline V gene, CDR1 is GEAIGNYY while CDR2 is EKD. The library was made by RT-PCR. To generate TCR cDNA, PBMC RNA underwent reverse transcription with SuperScript II using gamma-chain- and delta-chain-specific primers. Purification of cDNA was performed with AMPure XP beads, after which the cDNA was amplified and indexed with Illumina adapters by means of the Nextera XT Index Kit. Sequencing of gammadelta TCR libraries was carried out on an Illumina MiSeq using a V2 300-cycle kit. Concerning the study's data processing: Using MiXCR v2.1.12, CDR3 sequences were assembled, and reads were mapped onto D, J and V genes obtained from GenBank. VDJtools v1.2.1 was used to analyze the repertoires of the CDR3 clonotypes. In TCRdb, clones were called once more from the public reads by CATT, and rows of identical DNA were later combined. TCRdb, rather than the study authors, made the V and J calls. The sample contains 3,400 or so delta-chain clones, 32% of them found a single time. Of the sample, roughly 7.4% is held by the ten largest clones.

Overall study results and their limits: The public clonotype was found only at the first time point after infection and was absent in uninfected infants and in those infected after 120 days. Of over 15 CMV-infected infants, 4 carried the public Vdelta1 clonotype: three infants infected postnatally before 120 days of age and the congenitally infected infant. Within Vdelta1 cells, the frequency of the public clonotype appeared to be inversely correlated with age at infection and to decay rapidly, seemingly not persisting past roughly two months. The public clonotype might still be present below the detection limit in CMV-uninfected infants. Limitations noted by the authors included a small sample size and a lack of race- or environment-matched controls, because nearly all Ugandans acquire CMV before adulthood.

Pregnant women receiving prenatal care in Kampala, Uganda, were recruited, and the infants of these women were enrolled, with documentation of maternal HIV status required. Home visits to families took place weekly, and collection of infant clinical information, oral swabs and peripheral blood began at 6 weeks of age and was repeated every 4 months after that. Blood was collected in heparin tubes, and PBMC were isolated by Ficoll-Paque density gradient centrifugation and cryopreserved. The receptor's source is a human donor who was a Ugandan infant, either HIV-exposed or HIV-unexposed (not recorded which). The specimen comprised peripheral blood, sampled at time point 3 of longitudinal follow-up. The V and J segments used are TRDV2 and TRDJ2; a stretch of 9 junction bases matches TRDD3. At the DNA level, the sequence is TGTGCCTGTGACACCGTGGGGGATAAAGCTTTGACAGCACAACTCTTCTTT. Translated, it reads CACDTVGDKALTAQLFF.